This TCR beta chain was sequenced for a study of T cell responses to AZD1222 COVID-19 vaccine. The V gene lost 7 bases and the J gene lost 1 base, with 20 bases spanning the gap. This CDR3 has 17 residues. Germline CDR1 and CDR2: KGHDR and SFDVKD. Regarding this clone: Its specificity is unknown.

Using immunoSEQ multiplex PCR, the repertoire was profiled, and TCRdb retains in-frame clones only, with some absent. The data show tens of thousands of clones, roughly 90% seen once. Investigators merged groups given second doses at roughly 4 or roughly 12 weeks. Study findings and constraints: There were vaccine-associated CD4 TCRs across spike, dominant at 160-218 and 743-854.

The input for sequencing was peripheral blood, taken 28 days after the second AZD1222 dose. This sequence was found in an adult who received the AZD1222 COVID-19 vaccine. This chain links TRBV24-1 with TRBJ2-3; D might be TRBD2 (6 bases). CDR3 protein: CATSPPVGGSGTDTQYF. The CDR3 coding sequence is TGTGCCACCAGCCCCCCCGTTGGGGGGAGCGGCACAGATACGCAGTATTTT.